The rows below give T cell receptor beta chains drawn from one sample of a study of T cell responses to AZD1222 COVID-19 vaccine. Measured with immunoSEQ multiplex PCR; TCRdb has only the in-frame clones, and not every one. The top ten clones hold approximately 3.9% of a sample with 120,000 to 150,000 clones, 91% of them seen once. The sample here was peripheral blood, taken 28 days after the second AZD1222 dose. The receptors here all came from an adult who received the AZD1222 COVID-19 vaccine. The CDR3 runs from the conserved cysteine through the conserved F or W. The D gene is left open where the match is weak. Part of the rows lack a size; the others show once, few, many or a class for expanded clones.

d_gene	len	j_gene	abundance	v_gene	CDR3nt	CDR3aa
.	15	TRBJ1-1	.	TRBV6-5	TGTGCCAGCAGGAGGAGGAGGGAAGGTGTCACTGAAGCTTTCTTT	CASRRRREGVTEAFF
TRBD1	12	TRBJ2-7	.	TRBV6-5	TGTGCCGCGGGACAGGGGGTATACGAGCAGTACTTC	CAAGQGVYEQYF
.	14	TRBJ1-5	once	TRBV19	TGTGCCAGTACCGAGGGGTATTTTAATCAGCCCCAGCATTTT	CASTEGYFNQPQHF
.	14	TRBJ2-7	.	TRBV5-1	TGCGCCAGCAGCTCAACAACAGGTAACTACGAGCAGTACTTC	CASSSTTGNYEQYF
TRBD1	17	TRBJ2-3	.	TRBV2	TGTGCCAGCAGGGGGACAGGTGGTACCACCAACACAGATACGCAGTATTTT	CASRGTGGTTNTDTQYF
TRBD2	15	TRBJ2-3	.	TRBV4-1	TGCGCCAGCAGCCAAGAGGGACTAGCAACAGATACGCAGTATTTT	CASSQEGLATDTQYF
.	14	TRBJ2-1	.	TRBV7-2	TGTGCCAGCAGCTCCCAAGGCGGTGGATCCGAGCAGTTCTTC	CASSSQGGGSEQFF
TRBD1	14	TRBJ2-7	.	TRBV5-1	TGCGCCAGCAGCGCCGGGACAGGAACCTACGAGCAGTACTTC	CASSAGTGTYEQYF
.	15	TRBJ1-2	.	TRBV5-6	TGTGCCAGCAGCTTGGGAACATGGGGGCTGAGTGGCTACACCTTC	CASSLGTWGLSGYTF
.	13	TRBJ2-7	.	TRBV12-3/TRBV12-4	TGTGCCAGCACCAGGACAGCTTCCTACGAGCAGTACTTC	CASTRTASYEQYF
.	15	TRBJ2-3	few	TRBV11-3	TGTGCCAGCAGCTCCGTAGGGAACGGCGCAGATACGCAGTATTTT	CASSSVGNGADTQYF
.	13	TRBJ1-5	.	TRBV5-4	TGTGCCAGCAGCTTGGGAGGGGATCAGCCCCAGCATTTT	CASSLGGDQPQHF
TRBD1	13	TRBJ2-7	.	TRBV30	TGTGCCTGGAGTAAGACAGGGTCTCGGGAGCAGTACTTC	CAWSKTGSREQYF
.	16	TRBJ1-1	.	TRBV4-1	TGCGCCAGCAGCCAAGTGGCCGGGCAGCGGGGCACTGAAGCTTTCTTT	CASSQVAGQRGTEAFF
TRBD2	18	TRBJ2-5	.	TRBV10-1	TGCGCCAGCAGTGAGTCGGAGATTAGGCTAGCGGGAGAAGAGACCCAGTACTTC	CASSESEIRLAGEETQYF
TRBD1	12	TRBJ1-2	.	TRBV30	TGTGCCTTACGGGGACAGCTCTTGGGCTACACCTTC	CALRGQLLGYTF
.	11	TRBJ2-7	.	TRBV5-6	TGTGCCAGCAGCTTGGCGAGGGAGTCGTACTTC	CASSLARESYF
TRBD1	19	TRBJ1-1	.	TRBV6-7	TGTGCCAGCAGTTACACCTATAGGACAGGGACTCCGATGAACACTGAAGCTTTCTTT	CASSYTYRTGTPMNTEAFF
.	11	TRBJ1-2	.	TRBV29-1	TGCAGCATATTCGACAGAAGGTCTCGCACCTTC	CSIFDRRSRTF
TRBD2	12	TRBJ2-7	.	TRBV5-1	TGCGCCAGCAGCTTCGGGGGGAACGAGCAGTACTTC	CASSFGGNEQYF
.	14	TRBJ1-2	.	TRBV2	TGTGCCAGCAGTGATTTCAGCCGAACGGGTGGCTACACCTTC	CASSDFSRTGGYTF
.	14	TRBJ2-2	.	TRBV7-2	TGTGCCAGCAGCTCAGGGGGGTACACCGGGGAGCTGTTTTTT	CASSSGGYTGELFF
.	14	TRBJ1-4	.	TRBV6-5	TGTGCCAGCAGTTACTCACCAGAAGGTGAAAAACTGTTTTTT	CASSYSPEGEKLFF
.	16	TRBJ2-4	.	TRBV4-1	TGCGCCAGCAGCCAAGAGTTCGGCGCAGCCCGAAACATTCAGTACTTC	CASSQEFGAARNIQYF
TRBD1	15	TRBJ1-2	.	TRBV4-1	TGCGCCAGCAGCCAAGACGGGACAGGGTTTGGTGGCTACACCTTC	CASSQDGTGFGGYTF
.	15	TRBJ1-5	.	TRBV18	TGTGCCAGCTCACGAGGGCGACAGGGCAATCAGCCCCAGCATTTT	CASSRGRQGNQPQHF
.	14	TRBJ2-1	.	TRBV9	TGTGCCAGCAGCGTAAGGTGGGAAGTCAATGAGCAGTTCTTC	CASSVRWEVNEQFF
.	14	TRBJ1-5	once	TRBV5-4	TGTGCCAGCAGAAAAAATTATAGCAATCAGCCCCAGCATTTT	CASRKNYSNQPQHF
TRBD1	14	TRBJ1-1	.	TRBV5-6	TGTGCCAGCAGCTCAGGGGGCGGAAGGACTGAAGCTTTCTTT	CASSSGGGRTEAFF
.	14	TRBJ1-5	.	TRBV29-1	TGCAGCGTTGAAGCCTCGGGGGTCGGTCAGCCCCAGCATTTT	CSVEASGVGQPQHF
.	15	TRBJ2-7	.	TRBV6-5	TGTGCCAGCAGCGGGTTAGGGGAGATCACCTACGAGCAGTACTTC	CASSGLGEITYEQYF
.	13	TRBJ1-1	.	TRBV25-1	TGTGCCAGCAGTGATAGGGGGAACACTGAAGCTTTCTTT	CASSDRGNTEAFF
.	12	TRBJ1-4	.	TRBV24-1	TGTGCCACCAGTGATCCCGACGGGAAACTGTTTTTT	CATSDPDGKLFF
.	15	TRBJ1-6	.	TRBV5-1	TGCGCCAGCAGCTTGGGGGCCCCGAGGGATTCACCCCTCCACTTT	CASSLGAPRDSPLHF
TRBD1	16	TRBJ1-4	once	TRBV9	TGTGCCAGCAGCGTAGAGACAGGGGTATTAGGGGAAAAACTGTTTTTT	CASSVETGVLGEKLFF
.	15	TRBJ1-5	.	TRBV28	TGTGCCAGCAGTTTAGGGCCAAGTCCAAATCAGCCCCAGCATTTT	CASSLGPSPNQPQHF
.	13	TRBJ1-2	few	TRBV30	TGTGCCTGGAGTGTATTGTTCGTGGGGGGCTACACCTTC	CAWSVLFVGGYTF
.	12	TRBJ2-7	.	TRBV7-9	TGTGCCAGCAGCTCCCGTGGGTACGAGCAGTACTTC	CASSSRGYEQYF
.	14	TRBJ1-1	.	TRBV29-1	TGCAGCGTTGGGCGAGCGACGTGGGGCACTGAAGCTTTCTTT	CSVGRATWGTEAFF
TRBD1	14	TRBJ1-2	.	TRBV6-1	TGTGCCAGCAGTGAAGGGCCGACAGGGATCGGCTACACCTTC	CASSEGPTGIGYTF
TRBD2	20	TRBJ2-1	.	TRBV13	TGTGCCAGCAGCCCTCATGGACGGCTTAGCGGGAGGGAGGTTTACAATGAGCAGTTCTTC	CASSPHGRLSGREVYNEQFF
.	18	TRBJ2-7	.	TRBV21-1	TGTGCCAGCAGCACTACGAACGGGGCCGACCACCCCACCTACGAGCAGTACTTC	CASSTTNGADHPTYEQYF
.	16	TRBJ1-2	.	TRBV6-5	TGTGCCAGCAGTTCGTCCACAGGGAGAGGAAACTATGGCTACACCTTC	CASSSSTGRGNYGYTF
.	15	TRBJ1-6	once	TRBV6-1	TGTGCCAGCAGTGAGCAGGCTAACTATAATTCACCCCTCCACTTT	CASSEQANYNSPLHF
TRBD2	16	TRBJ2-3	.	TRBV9	TGTGCCAGCAGCGTAGGTGGGAGGGCCCCTAAAGATACGCAGTATTTT	CASSVGGRAPKDTQYF
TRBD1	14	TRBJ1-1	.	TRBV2	TGTGCCAGCAGTAACAGGGGGCAAAGCACTGAAGCTTTCTTT	CASSNRGQSTEAFF
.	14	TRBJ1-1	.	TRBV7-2	TGTGCCAGCAGACTAGTCAGGGATCGGCCTGAAGCTTTCTTT	CASRLVRDRPEAFF
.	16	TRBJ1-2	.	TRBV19	TGTGCCAGTAGTAGAAACAACCCGGAAACTAACTATGGCTACACCTTC	CASSRNNPETNYGYTF
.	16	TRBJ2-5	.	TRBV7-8	TGTGCCAGCAGCTTATCTGACAGATATTACCAAGAGACCCAGTACTTC	CASSLSDRYYQETQYF
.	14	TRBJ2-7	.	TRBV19	TGTGCCAGTAGTATCGGCAGGGTGACCTACGAGCAGTACTTC	CASSIGRVTYEQYF
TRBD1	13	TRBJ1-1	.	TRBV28	TGTGCCAGCTCTACCCTCAGGGGGACTGAAGCTTTCTTT	CASSTLRGTEAFF
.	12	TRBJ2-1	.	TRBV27	TGTGCCAGCGGGGCAGGGTCAGATGAGCAGTTCTTC	CASGAGSDEQFF
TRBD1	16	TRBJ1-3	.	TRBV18	TGTGCCAGCTCCCTCGGACAGGGGGCTTCGGGAAACACCATATATTTT	CASSLGQGASGNTIYF
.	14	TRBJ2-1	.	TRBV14	TGTGCCAGCAGCCCGGGGGCCCTTGGGAGGGAGCAGTTCTTC	CASSPGALGREQFF
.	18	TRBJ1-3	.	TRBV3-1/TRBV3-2	TGTGCCAGCAGCCACCCCCCGGATTGGGGCCTCTCTGGAAACACCATATATTTT	CASSHPPDWGLSGNTIYF
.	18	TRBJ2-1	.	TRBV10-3	TGTGCCATCAGTGAGTCCGCCTGGGGGGAGATTCCCTACAATGAGCAGTTCTTC	CAISESAWGEIPYNEQFF
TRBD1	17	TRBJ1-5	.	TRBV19	TGTGCCAGTAGTTCCCCCCGCCGGGACAGCGGAGATCAGCCCCAGCATTTT	CASSSPRRDSGDQPQHF